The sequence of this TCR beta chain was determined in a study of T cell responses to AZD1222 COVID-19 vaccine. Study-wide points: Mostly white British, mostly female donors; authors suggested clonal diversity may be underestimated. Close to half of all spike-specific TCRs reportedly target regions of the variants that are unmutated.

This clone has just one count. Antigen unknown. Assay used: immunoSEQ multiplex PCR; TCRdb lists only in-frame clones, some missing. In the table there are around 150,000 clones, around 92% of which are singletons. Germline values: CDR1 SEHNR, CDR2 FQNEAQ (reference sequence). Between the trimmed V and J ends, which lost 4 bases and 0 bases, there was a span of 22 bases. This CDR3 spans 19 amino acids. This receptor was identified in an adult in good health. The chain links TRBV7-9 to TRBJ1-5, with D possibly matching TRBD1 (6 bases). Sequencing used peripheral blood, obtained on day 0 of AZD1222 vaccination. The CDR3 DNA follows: TGTGCCAGCAGCTATTTGGGGGCAGGGATCCCTTATAGCAATCAGCCCCAGCATTTT. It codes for CASSYLGAGIPYSNQPQHF. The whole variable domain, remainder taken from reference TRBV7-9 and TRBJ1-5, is DTGVSQNPRHKITKRGQNVTFRCDPISEHNRLYWYRQTLGQGPEFLTYFQNEAQLEKSRLLSDRFSAERPKGSFSTLEIQRTEQGDSAMYLCASSYLGAGIPYSNQPQHFGDGTRLSIL.